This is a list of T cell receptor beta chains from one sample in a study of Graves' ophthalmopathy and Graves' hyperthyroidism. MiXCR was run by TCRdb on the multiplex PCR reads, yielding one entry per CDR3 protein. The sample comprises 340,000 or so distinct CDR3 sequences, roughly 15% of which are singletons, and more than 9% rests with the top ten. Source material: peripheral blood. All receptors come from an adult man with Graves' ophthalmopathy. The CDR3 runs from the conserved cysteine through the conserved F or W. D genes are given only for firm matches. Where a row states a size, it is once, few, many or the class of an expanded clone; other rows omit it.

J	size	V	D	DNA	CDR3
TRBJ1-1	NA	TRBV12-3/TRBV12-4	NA	TGTGCCAGCGGCCGACATACGTCTAACACTGAAGCTTTCTTT	CASGRHTSNTEAFF
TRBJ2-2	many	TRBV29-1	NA	TGCAGCGACAAGCGGAGAAACACCGGGGAGCTGTTTTTT	CSDKRRNTGELFF
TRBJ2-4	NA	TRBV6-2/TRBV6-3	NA	TGTGCCAGCAGTTACTCGGCAGGTGGGCCGGTTCAGTACTTC	CASSYSAGGPVQYF
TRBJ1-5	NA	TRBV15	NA	TGTGCCACCAGCAGAGGACAGCCCAATCAGCCCCAGCATTTT	CATSRGQPNQPQHF
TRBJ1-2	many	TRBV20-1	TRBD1	TGCAGTTACCCCACAGGGGGCGCGAACTATGGCTACACCTTC	CSYPTGGANYGYTF
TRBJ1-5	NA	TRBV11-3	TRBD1	TGTGCCAGCAGCATCGACAGGGCGAACAATCAGCCCCAGCATTTT	CASSIDRANNQPQHF
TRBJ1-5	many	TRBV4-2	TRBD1	TGTGCCAGCAGCCTGACCACCGGGACAGATAATCAGCCCCAGCATTTT	CASSLTTGTDNQPQHF
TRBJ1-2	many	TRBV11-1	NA	TGTGCCAGCAGCGCCACGACAGGAAACTATGGCTACACCTTC	CASSATTGNYGYTF
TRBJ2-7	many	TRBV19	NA	TGTGCCAGTAGTATAGGTTTCGGGGCCTACTCCTACGAGCAGTACTTC	CASSIGFGAYSYEQYF
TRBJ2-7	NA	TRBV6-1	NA	TGTGCCAGCAGCATCGTTGAGCGCCTCTACGAGCAGTACTTC	CASSIVERLYEQYF
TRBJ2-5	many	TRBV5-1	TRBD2	TGCGCCAGCAGCCCAGGGACTAGCGGGACGATCCAGACCCAGTACTTC	CASSPGTSGTIQTQYF
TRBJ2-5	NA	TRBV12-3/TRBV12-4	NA	TGTGCCAGCACAATGGGGGAGACCCAGTACTTC	CASTMGETQYF
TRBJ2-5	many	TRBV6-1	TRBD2	TGTGCCAGCGGTATAGCGGGAGTAGAGACCCAGCACTTC	CASGIAGVETQHF
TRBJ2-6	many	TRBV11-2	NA	TGTGCCAGCAGCCGCGCCGGTATCTCTGGGGCCAACGTCCTGACTTTC	CASSRAGISGANVLTF
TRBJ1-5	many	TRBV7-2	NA	TGTGCCAGCAGCCCGACTGCATTGGAGCCCCAGCATTTT	CASSPTALEPQHF
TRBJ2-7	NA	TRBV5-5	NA	TGTGCCAGCAGCTTGGGGTTCCAGTCAGGGGTCTACGAGCAGTACTTC	CASSLGFQSGVYEQYF
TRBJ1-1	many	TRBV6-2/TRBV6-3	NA	TGTGCCAGCAGATCTGGACAGACGAACACTGAAGCTTTCTTT	CASRSGQTNTEAFF
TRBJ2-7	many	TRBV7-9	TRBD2	TGTGCCAGCAGCACCACCGGGACTAGCGGGGGATACGAGCAGTACTTC	CASSTTGTSGGYEQYF
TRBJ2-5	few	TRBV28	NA	TGTGCCAGCAGTACCCTCCGACGGGGGAGAGAGACCCAGTACTTC	CASSTLRRGRETQYF
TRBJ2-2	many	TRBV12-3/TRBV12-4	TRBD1	TGTGCCAGCAGTTTCCGGGACAGTAACACCGGGGAGCTGTTTTTT	CASSFRDSNTGELFF
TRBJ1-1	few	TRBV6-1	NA	TGTGCCAGCAGTGAAGAAGGGGCGACCACTGAAGCTTTCTTT	CASSEEGATTEAFF
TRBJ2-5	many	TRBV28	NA	TGTGCCAGCAGTTGGGATCTGGGAGTAGTAGAGACCCAGTACTTC	CASSWDLGVVETQYF
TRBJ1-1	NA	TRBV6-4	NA	TGTGCCAGCAGTGAAATGCAAGGCTACACTGAAGCTTTCTTT	CASSEMQGYTEAFF
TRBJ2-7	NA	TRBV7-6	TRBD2	TGTGCCAGCAGCTTAGCGCGGGCTAGCGGGAATTACGAGCAGTACTTC	CASSLARASGNYEQYF
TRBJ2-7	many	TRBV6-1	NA	TGTGCCAGCAGTGCCACGGACGGCTCCTACGAGCAGTACTTC	CASSATDGSYEQYF
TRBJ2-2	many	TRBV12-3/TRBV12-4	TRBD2	TGTGCCAGCAGCACGGGACTAGGATCCGGGGAGCTGTTTTTT	CASSTGLGSGELFF
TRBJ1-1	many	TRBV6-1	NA	TGTGCCAGCAGTGAAGCTGGGACGTGGATCACTGAAGCTTTCTTT	CASSEAGTWITEAFF
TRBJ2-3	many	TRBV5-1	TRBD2	TGCGCCAGCAGATTCCCGGGGGGTGGCACAGATACGCAGTATTTT	CASRFPGGGTDTQYF
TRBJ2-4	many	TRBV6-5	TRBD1	TGTGCCAGCAGTTATGCCGGGACAGCAGTGAACATTCAGTACTTC	CASSYAGTAVNIQYF
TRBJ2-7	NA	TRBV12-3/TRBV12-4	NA	TGTGCCAGCAGACCTGCCAGGGGTGGCGACGAGCAGTCCTTC	CASRPARGGDEQSF
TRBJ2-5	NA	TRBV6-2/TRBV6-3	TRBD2	TGTGCCAGCAGGCAACTAGCGGAAGGGAGCGAGACCCAGTACTTC	CASRQLAEGSETQYF
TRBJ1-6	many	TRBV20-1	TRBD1	TGCAGTGCTTCTTCGACAGGGGCTTTTGATTCACCCCTCCACTTT	CSASSTGAFDSPLHF
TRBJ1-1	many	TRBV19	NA	TGTGCCAGTAGCCTACCCGCTGCGGCGGGCACTGAAGCTTTCTTT	CASSLPAAAGTEAFF
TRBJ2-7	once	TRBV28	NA	TGTGCCAGCAGAACAGGGTTCTACGAGCAGTACTTC	CASRTGFYEQYF
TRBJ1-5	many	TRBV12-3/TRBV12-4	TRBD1	TGTGCCAGCAGTTCGGTGCTACAGGGGGTACAGCCCCAGCATTTT	CASSSVLQGVQPQHF
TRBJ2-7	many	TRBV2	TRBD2	TGTGCCAGCAGTGAATACCCTAGCGGCGAGCAGTACTTC	CASSEYPSGEQYF
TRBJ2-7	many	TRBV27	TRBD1	TGTGCCAGCAGTTTATCTACAGGGGGCTTGAACGAGCAGTACTTC	CASSLSTGGLNEQYF
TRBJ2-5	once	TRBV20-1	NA	TGCAGTGCTAGAGATTATCCTAGTGGAGAGACCCAGTACTTC	CSARDYPSGETQYF
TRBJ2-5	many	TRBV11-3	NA	TGTGCCAGCAGCTTAGAGGGTCGTCAAGAGACCCAGTACTTC	CASSLEGRQETQYF
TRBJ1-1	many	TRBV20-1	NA	TGCAGTGCTAGAGATCACAGGGTCACTGAAGCTTTCTTT	CSARDHRVTEAFF
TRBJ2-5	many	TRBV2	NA	TGTGCCAGCAGTGTCGGGGGAAATGGGGAGACCCAGTACTTC	CASSVGGNGETQYF
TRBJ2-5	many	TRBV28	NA	TGTGCCAGCAGTCATAACTGGTCCGGGGACGAGACCCAGTACTTC	CASSHNWSGDETQYF
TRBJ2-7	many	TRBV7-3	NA	TGTGCCAGCAGCGAACTAGTCAGGCCCTACGAGCAGTACTTC	CASSELVRPYEQYF
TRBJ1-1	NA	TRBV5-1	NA	TGCGCCAGCAGCAGCGGGTGGGCGAGTGAAGCTTTCTTT	CASSSGWASEAFF
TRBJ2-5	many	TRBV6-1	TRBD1	TGTGCCAGCAAGAAGACAGGGGGTGGGCAAGAGACCCAGTACTTC	CASKKTGGGQETQYF
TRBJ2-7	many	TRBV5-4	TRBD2	TGTGCCAGCAGCCCCGACGGCGGGGGGTTCTACGAGCAGTACTTC	CASSPDGGGFYEQYF
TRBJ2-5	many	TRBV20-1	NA	TGCAGTGCTAGAGCCCCAAACCCTAGCGTTGCGATCGGGGAGACCCAGTACTTC	CSARAPNPSVAIGETQYF
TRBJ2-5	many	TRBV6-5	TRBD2	TGTGCCAGCAGGGCAAAACCGGGACTAGCGGGAGAGACCCAGTACTTC	CASRAKPGLAGETQYF
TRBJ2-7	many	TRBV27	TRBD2	TGTGCCAGCAGTTTCCGAGGGACTAGCGTTCCCTACGAGCAGTACTTC	CASSFRGTSVPYEQYF
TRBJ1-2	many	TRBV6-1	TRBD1	TGTGCCAGCAGTCGAGACAGGGTGGATGGCTACACCTTC	CASSRDRVDGYTF
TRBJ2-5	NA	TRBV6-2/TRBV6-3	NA	TGTGCCAGCAGGGGGTGGAGCGGAGAGACCCAGTACTTC	CASRGWSGETQYF
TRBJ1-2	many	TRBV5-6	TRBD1	TGTGCCAGCAGCTTGTTTGTGGGACAGGGGGCGAGAAACTATGGCTACACCTTC	CASSLFVGQGARNYGYTF